The clone carrying this TCR beta chain was observed a handful of times. The assay was immunoSEQ multiplex PCR, and TCRdb's table has in-frame clones only and misses some. The sample gives 80,000 or so clones, about 92% of which show up once; 2.5% to 3% is in the top ten. The record originates from a study of T cell changes during pregnancy in multiple sclerosis. This CDR3 is built from 12 residues. V was shortened by 2 bases and J by 7 bases, with 8 bases between the two germline ends. Germline V gives CDR1 PRHDT, CDR2 FYEKMQ (reference sequence). This receptor was taken from a female donor with multiple sclerosis, enrolled in a pregnancy study. V usage is TRBV13 and J usage is TRBJ1-2; D is unresolved. The sequencing here drew on peripheral blood, taken before pregnancy. In nucleotides, the CDR3 is TGTGCCAGCAGCTTACGAGAGCGTGGCTACACCTTC. The encoded protein is CASSLRERGYTF.